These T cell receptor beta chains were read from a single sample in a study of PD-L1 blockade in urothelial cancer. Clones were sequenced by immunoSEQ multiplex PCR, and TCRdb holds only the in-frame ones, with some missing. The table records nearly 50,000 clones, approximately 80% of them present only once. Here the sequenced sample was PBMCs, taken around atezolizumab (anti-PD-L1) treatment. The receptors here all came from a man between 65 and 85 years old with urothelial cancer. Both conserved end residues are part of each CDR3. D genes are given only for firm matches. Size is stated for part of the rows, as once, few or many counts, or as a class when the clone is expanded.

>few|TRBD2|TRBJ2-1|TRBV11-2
TGTGCCAGCAGCCGGGGGGTTGACAATGAGCAGTTCTTC
CASSRGVDNEQFF
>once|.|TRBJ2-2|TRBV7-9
TGTGCCAGCAGCTCCCGAACAGGGTTCACCGGGGAGCTGTTTTTT
CASSSRTGFTGELFF
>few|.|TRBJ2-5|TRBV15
TGTGCCACCAGCAGAGGGGGTGCGGGGTCAGAGACCCAGTACTTC
CATSRGGAGSETQYF
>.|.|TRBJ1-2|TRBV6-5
TGTGCCAGCGGGAATGTCGGGACACCTAACTATGGCTACACCTTC
CASGNVGTPNYGYTF
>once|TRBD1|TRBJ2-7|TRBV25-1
TGTGCCAGCAGTCGGGGACAGGGGGCCTACGAGCAGTACTTC
CASSRGQGAYEQYF
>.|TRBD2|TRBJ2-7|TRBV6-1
TGTGCCAGCAGTCGACTAGCGGGAGGGTACGAGCAGTACTTC
CASSRLAGGYEQYF
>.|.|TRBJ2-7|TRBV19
TGTGCCAGTAGTATAGCGGGAGACGGTGACTACGAGCAGTACTTC
CASSIAGDGDYEQYF
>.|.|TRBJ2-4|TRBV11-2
TGTGCCAGCAGCTTAGATACCAAAAACATTCAGTACTTC
CASSLDTKNIQYF
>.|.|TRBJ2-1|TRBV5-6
TGTGCCAGCAGCTTGGGAGGCAGAAATGAGCAGTTCTTC
CASSLGGRNEQFF
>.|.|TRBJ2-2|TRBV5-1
TGCGCCAGCACCCCGACCCGGACAAGGCTATCCGGGGAGCTGTTTTTT
CASTPTRTRLSGELFF
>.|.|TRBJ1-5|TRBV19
TGTGCCAGTACCTTTCCTGGGGGCGGGAATCAGCCCCAGCATTTT
CASTFPGGGNQPQHF
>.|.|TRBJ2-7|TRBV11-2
TGTGCCAGCAGCCCAGACAGGTTCTACGAGCAGTACTTC
CASSPDRFYEQYF
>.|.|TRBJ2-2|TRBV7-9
TGTGCCAGCAGCTTGGGCTCGGGAGACACCGGGGAGCTGTTTTTT
CASSLGSGDTGELFF
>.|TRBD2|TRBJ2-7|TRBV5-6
TGTGCCAGCAGCTCCGGGACTAGCGGCTACGAGCAGTACTTC
CASSSGTSGYEQYF
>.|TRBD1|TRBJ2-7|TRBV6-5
TGTGCCAGCAATACCCGACAGGGCGCCTACGAGCAGTACTTC
CASNTRQGAYEQYF
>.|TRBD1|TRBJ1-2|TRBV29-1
TGCAGCGTTCTCTGGACAGGGGGTGGCGTCGATGGCTACACCTTC
CSVLWTGGGVDGYTF
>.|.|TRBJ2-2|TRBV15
TGTGCCACCAGCAACTACCAGGGAACCACCGGGGAGCTGTTTTTT
CATSNYQGTTGELFF
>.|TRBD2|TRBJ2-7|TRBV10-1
TGCGCCAGCAGTCCCGGTAGCGGGATAACGAGCGAGCAGTACTTC
CASSPGSGITSEQYF
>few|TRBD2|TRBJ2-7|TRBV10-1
TGCGCCAGCAGTGAGCCCCGGGGCCAGGGGACTAGCGGGACCTACGAGCAGTACTTC
CASSEPRGQGTSGTYEQYF
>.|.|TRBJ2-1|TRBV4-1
TGCGCCAGCAGCCAAGAAGCGCAGTCTGCTGGGTACAATGAGCAGTTCTTC
CASSQEAQSAGYNEQFF
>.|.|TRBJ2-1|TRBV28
TGTGCCAGCAGAAGCGGTAGACCGAATGAGCAGTTCTTC
CASRSGRPNEQFF
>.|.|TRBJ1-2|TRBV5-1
TGCGCCAGCAGCGAGGCCGTCAGCAGCCTTAACTATGGCTACACCTTC
CASSEAVSSLNYGYTF
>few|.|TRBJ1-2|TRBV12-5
TGTGCTAGTGGTTTGGGACGTTGGGCGGGCTACACCTTC
CASGLGRWAGYTF
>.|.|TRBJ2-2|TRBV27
TGTGCCAGCAGTAGACAGCGATCCTCCGGGGAGCTGTTTTTT
CASSRQRSSGELFF
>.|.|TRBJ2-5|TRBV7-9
TGTGCCAGCAGCTTACCCACTACGGGGCAAGAGACCCAGTACTTC
CASSLPTTGQETQYF
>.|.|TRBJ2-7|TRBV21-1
TGTGCCAGCAGCAAAGCTCGCCGACGACAGCCGAGCTCCTACGAGCAGTACTTC
CASSKARRRQPSSYEQYF
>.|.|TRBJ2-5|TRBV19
TGTGCCAGTAGTATGGGCAGCCAAGAGACCCAGTACTTC
CASSMGSQETQYF
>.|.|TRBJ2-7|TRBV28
TGTGCCAGCAGCCCTCGTCGGGGATCCGCCTACGAGCAGTACTTC
CASSPRRGSAYEQYF
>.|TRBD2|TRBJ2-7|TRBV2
TGTGCCAGCACCCCTCGGACTAGCGGCTCCTACGAGCAGTACTTC
CASTPRTSGSYEQYF
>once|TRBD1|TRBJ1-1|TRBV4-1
TGCGCCAGCAGCCCTGTTGGACAGGGAAAAGCTTTCTTT
CASSPVGQGKAFF
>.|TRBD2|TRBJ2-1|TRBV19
TGTGCCAGTAGTAGCGGGAGGGCCTTGAATGAGCAGTTCTTC
CASSSGRALNEQFF
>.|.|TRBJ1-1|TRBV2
TGTGCCAGCAGGGGGCCCGGGACTTACACTGAAGCTTTCTTT
CASRGPGTYTEAFF
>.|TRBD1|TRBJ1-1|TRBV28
TGTGCCAGCAGCCTAGGGGACAGGGCAGCTTTCTTT
CASSLGDRAAFF
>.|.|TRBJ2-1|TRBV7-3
TGTGCCAGCAGCTTGGACTCGGTGGGGTACAATGAGCAGTTCTTC
CASSLDSVGYNEQFF
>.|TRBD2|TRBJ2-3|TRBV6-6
TGTGCCAGCAGCCCAACCGGAGCGGGAGACATGGATACGCAGTATTTT
CASSPTGAGDMDTQYF
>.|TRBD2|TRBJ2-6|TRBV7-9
TGTGCCAGCAGCCCCGCGGGGGCTGGGGCCAACGTCCTGACTTTC
CASSPAGAGANVLTF
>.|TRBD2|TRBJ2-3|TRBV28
TGTGCCAGCAGTTTCGGTCGAGGACTAGCGGGAGGGCCTTTCTACACAGATACGCAGTATTTT
CASSFGRGLAGGPFYTDTQYF
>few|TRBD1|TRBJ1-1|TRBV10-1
TGCGCCAGCAGTGAGCGGCAGGGGGCAGCTGAAGCTTTCTTT
CASSERQGAAEAFF
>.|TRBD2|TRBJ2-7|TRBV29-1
TGCAGCGTTTCCCAAGGACTAGCGGGATCCCACGAGCAGTACTTC
CSVSQGLAGSHEQYF
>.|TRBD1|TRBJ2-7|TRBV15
TGTGCCACCAGCCAAGAAACAGGGGCACTCTACGAGCAGTACTTC
CATSQETGALYEQYF
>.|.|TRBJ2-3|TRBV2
TGTGCCAGCAGTGAAGGGGGGCAGAGCACAGATACGCAGTATTTT
CASSEGGQSTDTQYF
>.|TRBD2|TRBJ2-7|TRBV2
TGTGCCAGCACCGACAACCCTAGCGGGAGTCCTACGTCGCAGTACTTC
CASTDNPSGSPTSQYF
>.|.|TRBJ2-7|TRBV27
TGTGCCAGCAGTTTTTTGACTTCCTACGAGCAGTACTTC
CASSFLTSYEQYF
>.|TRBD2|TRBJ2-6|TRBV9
TGTGCCAGCAGCCCCTGGACTAGCGGGACGGGAGGGGCCAACGTCCTGACTTTC
CASSPWTSGTGGANVLTF
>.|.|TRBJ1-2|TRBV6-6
TGTGCCAGCAGCCTCTCAGGGAACTATGGCTACACCTTC
CASSLSGNYGYTF
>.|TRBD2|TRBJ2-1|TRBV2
TGTGCCAGCAGTGGGCCAGCGGGACCCTTGGATGAGCAGTTCTTC
CASSGPAGPLDEQFF
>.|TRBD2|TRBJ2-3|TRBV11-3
TGTGCCAGCAGCCCCCGCAGACTAGCGGGAGAGCGTATAGATACGCAGTATTTT
CASSPRRLAGERIDTQYF
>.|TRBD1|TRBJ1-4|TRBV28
TGTGCCAGCAGCCCGGGACAGTATGAAAAACTGTTTTTT
CASSPGQYEKLFF
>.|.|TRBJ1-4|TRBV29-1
TGCAGCGTTGGGGAGGGTTTGAATGAAAAACTGTTTTTT
CSVGEGLNEKLFF
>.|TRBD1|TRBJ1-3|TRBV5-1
TGCGCCAGCAGCTTGGCGGGACAGGGACTTTACGGAAACACCATATATTTT
CASSLAGQGLYGNTIYF